This T cell receptor beta chain appears in the sequencing data of a study of radiation and T cells in renal cell carcinoma. Time point indicated: blood 4 weeks post-SBRT, at nephrectomy. Treatment given: 15 Gy SBRT to primary tumor, nephrectomy 4 weeks later. Nephrectomy followed 15 Gy stereotactic body radiation by 4 weeks. Blood was sampled at baseline, 2 weeks and 4 weeks after SBRT. This CDR3 spans 12 amino acids. Trimming left V 4 bases short and J 4 bases short, with 5 bases between. Germline-derived CDR1 and CDR2 are LGHNA and YSLEER. Method: immunoSEQ multiplex PCR; TCRdb's copy keeps in-frame clones and lacks some. This table holds over 25,000 clones, over 70% found once. For this clone: Its antigen is unidentified.

Study-level findings and limits: No pretreatment tumor biopsies were available for baseline clonotypes. Top tumor clonotypes rose in blood 2 weeks post-radiation, then contracted.

This receptor was taken from a man aged 55-75 years with renal cell carcinoma. The chain couples TRBV4-3 to TRBJ2-1; D uncertain. The sample consisted of blood, taken from a patient whose treatment included radiotherapy and nephrectomy. CDR3 region: CASSLSYNEQFF. In nucleotides, the CDR3 is TGCGCCAGCAGCCTTTCTTACAATGAGCAGTTCTTC.